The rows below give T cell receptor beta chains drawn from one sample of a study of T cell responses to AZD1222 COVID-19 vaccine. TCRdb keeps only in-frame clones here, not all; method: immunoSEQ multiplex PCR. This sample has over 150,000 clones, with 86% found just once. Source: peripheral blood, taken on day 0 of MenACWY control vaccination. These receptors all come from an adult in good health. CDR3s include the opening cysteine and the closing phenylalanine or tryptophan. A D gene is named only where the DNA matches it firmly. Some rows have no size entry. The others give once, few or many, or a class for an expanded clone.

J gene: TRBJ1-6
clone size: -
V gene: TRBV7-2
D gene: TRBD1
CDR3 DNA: TGTGCCAGCAGCTTAGCCGGCCCATACCGGGACAGAGATTCTTCACCCCTCCACTTT
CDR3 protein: CASSLAGPYRDRDSSPLHF

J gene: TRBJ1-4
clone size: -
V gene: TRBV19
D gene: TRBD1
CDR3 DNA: TGTGCCAGTACCCCGGGACAGGGGGAAGAAAAACTGTTTTTT
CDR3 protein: CASTPGQGEEKLFF

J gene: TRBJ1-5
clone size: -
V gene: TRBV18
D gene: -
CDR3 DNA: TGTGCCAGCTCACCACAGGGCAGCGGACCGCCCCAGCATTTT
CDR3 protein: CASSPQGSGPPQHF

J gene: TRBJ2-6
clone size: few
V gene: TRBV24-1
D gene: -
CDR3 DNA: TGTGCCACCAGTGATCCCCGGGGGGACAGGAACTCTGGGGCCAACGTCCTGACTTTC
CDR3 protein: CATSDPRGDRNSGANVLTF

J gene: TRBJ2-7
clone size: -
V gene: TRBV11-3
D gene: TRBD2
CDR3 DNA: TGTGCCAGCAGCTTAGCCGGGACTAGCGGGGCCTACGAGCAGTACTTC
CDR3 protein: CASSLAGTSGAYEQYF

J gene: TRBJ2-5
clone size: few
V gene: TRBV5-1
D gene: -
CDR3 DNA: TGCGCCAGCAGCCCGACAGAACCCCAAGAGACCCAGTACTTC
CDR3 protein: CASSPTEPQETQYF

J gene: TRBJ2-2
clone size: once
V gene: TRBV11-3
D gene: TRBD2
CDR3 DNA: TGTGCCAGCAGCGTTAACGGGGGGGTCACCGGGGAGCTGTTTTTT
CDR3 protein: CASSVNGGVTGELFF

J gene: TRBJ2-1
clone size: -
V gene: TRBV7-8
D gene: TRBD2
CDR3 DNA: TGTGCCAGCAGCTTACAGCGGGGGCCTTACAATGAGCAGTTCTTC
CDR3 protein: CASSLQRGPYNEQFF

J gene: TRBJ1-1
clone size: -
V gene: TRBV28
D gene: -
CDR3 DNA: TGTGCCAGCAGCACCAACTGGAACACTGAAGCTTTCTTT
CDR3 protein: CASSTNWNTEAFF

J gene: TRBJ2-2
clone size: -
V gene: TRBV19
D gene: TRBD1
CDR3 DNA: TGTGCCAGTAGACTCTTACAGGGGGCGCAGGTCACCGGGGAGCTGTTTTTT
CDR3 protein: CASRLLQGAQVTGELFF

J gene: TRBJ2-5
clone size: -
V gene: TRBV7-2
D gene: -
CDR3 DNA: TGTGCCAGCAGCTTAGGATGGGCAGGGGGGGAGACCCAGTACTTC
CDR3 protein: CASSLGWAGGETQYF

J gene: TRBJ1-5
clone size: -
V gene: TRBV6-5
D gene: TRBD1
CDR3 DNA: TGTGCCAGCAGCGTTGACAGGGGAAGCAATCAGCCCCAGCATTTT
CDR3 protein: CASSVDRGSNQPQHF

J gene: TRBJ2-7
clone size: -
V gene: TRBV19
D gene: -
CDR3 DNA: TGTGCCAGTACAACCAGGGGGGGCGGCCCCTACGAGCAGTACTTC
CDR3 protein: CASTTRGGGPYEQYF

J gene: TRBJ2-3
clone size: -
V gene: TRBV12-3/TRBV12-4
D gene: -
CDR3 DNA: TGTGCCAGCAGGTCCCGGGACACGCAGTATTTT
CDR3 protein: CASRSRDTQYF

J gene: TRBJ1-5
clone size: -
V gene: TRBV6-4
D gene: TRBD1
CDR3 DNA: TGTGCCAGCAGTCGGACAGGGGGGCAGCCCCAGCATTTT
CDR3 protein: CASSRTGGQPQHF

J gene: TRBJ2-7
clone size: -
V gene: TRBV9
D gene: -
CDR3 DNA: TGTGCCAGCAGCCCTATGGGGACCTACGAGCAGTACTTC
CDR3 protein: CASSPMGTYEQYF

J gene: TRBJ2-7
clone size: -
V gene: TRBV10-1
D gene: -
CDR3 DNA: TGCGCCAGCAGTGAGTCGTCGGGGGGCGACTCCCCCTACGAGCAGTACTTC
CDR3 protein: CASSESSGGDSPYEQYF

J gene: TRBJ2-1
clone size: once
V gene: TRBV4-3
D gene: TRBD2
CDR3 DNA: TGCGCCAGCAGCCAAGATCTTGGGCGGGAGCGGAATGAGCAGTTCTTC
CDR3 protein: CASSQDLGRERNEQFF

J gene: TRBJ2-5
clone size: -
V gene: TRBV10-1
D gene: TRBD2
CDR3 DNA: TGCGCCAGCAGTGAGACTAGCGTACGGCCTAATAAGACCCAGTACTTC
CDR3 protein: CASSETSVRPNKTQYF

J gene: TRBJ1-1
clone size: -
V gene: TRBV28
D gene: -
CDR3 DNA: TGTGCCAGCAGTTTGGGAGGGGTGGGCACTGAAGCTTTCTTT
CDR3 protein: CASSLGGVGTEAFF

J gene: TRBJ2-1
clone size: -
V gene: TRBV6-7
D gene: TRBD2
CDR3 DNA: TGTGCCAGCAGTTACTCGAGAGGACTAGCGGGAGTAGGGGTTGAGAATGAGCAGTTCTTC
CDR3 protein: CASSYSRGLAGVGVENEQFF

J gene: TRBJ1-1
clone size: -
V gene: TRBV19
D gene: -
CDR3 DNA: TGTGCCAGCACCCCCGGCGGGCGGCAAGCTTTCTTT
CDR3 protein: CASTPGGRQAFF

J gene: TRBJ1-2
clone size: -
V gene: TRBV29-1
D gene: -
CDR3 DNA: TGCAGCGTAGATGCGACAGTCTATGGCTACACCTTC
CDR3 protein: CSVDATVYGYTF

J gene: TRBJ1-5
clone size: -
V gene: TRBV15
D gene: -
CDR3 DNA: TGTGCCACCAGCAGTGCCAGGGTTAGCAATCAGCCCCAGCATTTT
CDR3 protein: CATSSARVSNQPQHF

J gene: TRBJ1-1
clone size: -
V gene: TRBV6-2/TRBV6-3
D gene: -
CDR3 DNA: TGTGCCAGCAGTTACCCGATTCGACCGGTTGGTTCTGGTGAAGCTTTCTTT
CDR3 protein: CASSYPIRPVGSGEAFF

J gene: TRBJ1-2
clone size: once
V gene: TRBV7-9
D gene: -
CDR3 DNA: TGTGCCAGCAGGGACCTGGACGGTAACTATGGCTACACCTTC
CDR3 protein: CASRDLDGNYGYTF

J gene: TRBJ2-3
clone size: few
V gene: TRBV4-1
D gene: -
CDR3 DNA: TGCGCCAGCAGCCCAACAATAGGACTAGATACGCAGTATTTT
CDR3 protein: CASSPTIGLDTQYF